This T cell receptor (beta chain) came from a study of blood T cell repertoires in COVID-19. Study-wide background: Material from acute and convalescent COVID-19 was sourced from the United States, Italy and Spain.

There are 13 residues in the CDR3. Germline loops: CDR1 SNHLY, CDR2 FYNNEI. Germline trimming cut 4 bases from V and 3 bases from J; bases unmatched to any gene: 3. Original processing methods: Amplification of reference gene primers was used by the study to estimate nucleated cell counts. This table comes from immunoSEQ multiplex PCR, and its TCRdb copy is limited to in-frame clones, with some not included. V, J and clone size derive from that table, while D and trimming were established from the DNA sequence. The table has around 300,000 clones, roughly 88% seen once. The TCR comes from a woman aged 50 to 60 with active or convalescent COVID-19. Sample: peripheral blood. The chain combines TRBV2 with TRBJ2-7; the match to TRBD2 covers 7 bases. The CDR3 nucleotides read TGTGCCAGCAGTGGGGGGGGAGACTACGAGCAGTACTTC. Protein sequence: CASSGGGDYEQYF.